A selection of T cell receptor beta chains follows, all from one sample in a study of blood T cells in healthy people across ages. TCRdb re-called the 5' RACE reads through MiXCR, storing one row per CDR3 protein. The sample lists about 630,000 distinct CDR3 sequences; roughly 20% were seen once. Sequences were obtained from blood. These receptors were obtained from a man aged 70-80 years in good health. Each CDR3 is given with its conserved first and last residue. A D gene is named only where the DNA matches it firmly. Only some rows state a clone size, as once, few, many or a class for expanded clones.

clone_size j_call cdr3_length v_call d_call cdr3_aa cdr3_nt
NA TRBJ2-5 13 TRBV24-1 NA CATSDFGGETQYF TGTGCCACCAGTGATTTCGGGGGAGAGACCCAGTACTTC
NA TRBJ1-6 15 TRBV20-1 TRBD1 CSARSEDRGHSPLHF TGCAGTGCTAGAAGCGAGGACAGGGGGCATTCACCCCTCCACTTT
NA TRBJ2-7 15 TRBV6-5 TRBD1 CASSQGRTGTYEQYF TGTGCCAGCAGTCAGGGGCGGACAGGGACCTACGAGCAGTACTTT
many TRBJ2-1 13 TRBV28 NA CASSLELVRKQFF TGTGCCAGCAGTTTAGAGCTTGTTCGGAAGCAGTTCTTC
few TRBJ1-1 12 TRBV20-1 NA CSATSGNTEAFF TGCAGTGCTACTTCGGGTAACACTGAAGCTTTCTTT
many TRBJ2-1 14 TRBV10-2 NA CASRARAAYNEQFF TGCGCCAGCAGGGCCAGGGCCGCCTACAATGAGCAGTTCTTC
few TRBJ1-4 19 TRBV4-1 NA CASSQDVPEIRGTNEKLFF TGCGCCAGCAGCCAAGATGTTCCGGAAATCCGAGGAACTAATGAAAAACTGTTTTTT
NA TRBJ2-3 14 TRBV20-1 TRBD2 CSAGGIVPSDTQYF TGCAGTGCGGGGGGGATAGTTCCCTCAGATACGCAGTATTTT
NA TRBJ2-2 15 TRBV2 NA CASILGEANTGELFF TGTGCCAGCATCCTTGGGGAGGCGAACACCGGGGAGCTGTTTTTT
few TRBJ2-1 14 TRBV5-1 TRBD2 CASSLPSGWNEQFF TGCGCCAGCAGCTTACCTAGCGGGTGGAATGAGCAGTTCTTC
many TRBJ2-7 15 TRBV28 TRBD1 CASSLGRGQSYEQYF TGTGCCAGCAGTTTAGGCAGGGGACAGTCCTACGAGCAGTACTTC
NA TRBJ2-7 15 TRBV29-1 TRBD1 CSVEDPGQGSTEQYF TGCAGCGTTGAAGATCCGGGACAGGGAAGTACCGAGCAGTACTTC
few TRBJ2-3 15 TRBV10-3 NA CAISFGRGNTDTQYF TGTGCCATCAGTTTCGGCAGGGGAAACACAGATACGCAGTATTTT
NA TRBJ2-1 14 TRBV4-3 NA CASSQGGSEGEQFF TGCGCCAGCAGCCAAGGGGGTAGCGAGGGTGAGCAGTTCTTC
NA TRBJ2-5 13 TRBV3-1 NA CASSQVPQETQYF TGTGCCAGCAGCCAAGTGCCACAAGAGACCCAGTACTTC
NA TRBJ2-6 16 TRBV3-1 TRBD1 CASSQQTGSGANVLTF TGTGCCAGCAGCCAACAGACAGGGTCTGGGGCCAACGTCCTGACTTTC
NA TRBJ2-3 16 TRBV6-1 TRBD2 CASSRGTSVNTDTQYF TGTGCCAGCAGCCGGGGGACTAGCGTAAACACAGATACGCAGTATTTT